The 4 T cell receptor beta chains below all came from one sample that was sequenced in a study of neurological immune-mediated disorders. One entry per CDR3 protein, called by TCRdb with MiXCR from the 5' RACE reads. The repertoire holds 35,000 to 45,000 distinct CDR3 sequences, with roughly 15% as singletons. The sample taken for sequencing was PBMCs. The origin of the receptors is a woman in her fifties or sixties with HTLV-1-associated myelopathy (HAM/TSP).

This clonotype was seen repeatedly, ten times or more. The rearrangement joins TRBV9 to TRBJ2-5; 8 positions agree with TRBD2. Unmatched junction bases numbered 9, after V lost 0 bases and J lost 5 bases. From germline, CDR1 is SGDLS and CDR2 YYNGEE. This CDR3 contains 16 residues. CDR3 protein: CASSVGVGLAVETQYF. DNA for the CDR3: TGTGCCAGCAGCGTAGGGGTTGGACTAGCTGTGGAGACCCAGTACTTC.

This clonotype has just a few counts. The chain carries TRBV7-3 and TRBJ2-1, with 8 nucleotides matching TRBD1. With 2 bases clipped from V and 10 bases from J, the junction kept 4 bases outside the gene matches. The CDR3 covers 13 residues. Per germline, CDR1 SGHTA and CDR2 FQGTGA. CDR3 loop: CASSLAGGAEQFF. CDR3 coding DNA: TGTGCCAGCAGCTTAGCAGGGGGCGCGGAGCAGTTCTTC.

The sample holds many counts of this clonotype. V gene TRBV20-1 combines with J gene TRBJ1-4; TRBD1 matches 8 bases. CDR1 is DFQATT and CDR2 is SNEGSKA in the germline V gene (reference sequence). The CDR3 loop spans 16 amino acids. V lost 0 bases, J lost 6 bases, and 9 bases stayed unmatched. DNA for the CDR3: TGCAGTGCTAGAGATCGGGCAGGGGGCGCCGATGAAAAACTGTTTTTT. Amino acid sequence: CSARDRAGGADEKLFF.

This clonotype occurred many times. The chain recombines TRBV20-1 with TRBJ2-7; possibly TRBD1 for D (6 bases). CDR1 DFQATT and CDR2 SNEGSKA come from the germline V gene (reference sequence). Trimming took off 6 bases at V and 5 bases at J, with 11 bases between the two ends. This CDR3 has 11 residues. The DNA for the CDR3 is TGCAGTGCCTCACAGGGCCACGAGCAGTACTTC. Residues: CSASQGHEQYF.